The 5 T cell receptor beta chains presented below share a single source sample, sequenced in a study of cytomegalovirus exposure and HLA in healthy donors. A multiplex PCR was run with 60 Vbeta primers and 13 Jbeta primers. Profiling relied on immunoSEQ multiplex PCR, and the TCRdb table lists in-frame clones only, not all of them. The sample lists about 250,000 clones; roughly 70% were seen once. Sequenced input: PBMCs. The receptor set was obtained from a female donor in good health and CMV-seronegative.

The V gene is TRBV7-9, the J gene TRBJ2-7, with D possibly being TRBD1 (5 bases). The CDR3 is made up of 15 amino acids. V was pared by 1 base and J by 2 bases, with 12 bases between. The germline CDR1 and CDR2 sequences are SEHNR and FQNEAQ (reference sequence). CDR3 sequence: CASSLERGRPYEQYF. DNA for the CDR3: TGTGCCAGCAGCTTAGAAAGGGGCAGGCCCTACGAGCAGTACTTC.

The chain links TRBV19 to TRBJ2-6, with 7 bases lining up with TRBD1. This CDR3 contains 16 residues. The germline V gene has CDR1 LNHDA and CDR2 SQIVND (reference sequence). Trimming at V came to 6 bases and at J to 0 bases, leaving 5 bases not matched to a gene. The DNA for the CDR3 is TGTGCCAGTAGAGGAAGGGACAGCTCTGGGGCCAACGTCCTGACTTTC. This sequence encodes CASRGRDSSGANVLTF.

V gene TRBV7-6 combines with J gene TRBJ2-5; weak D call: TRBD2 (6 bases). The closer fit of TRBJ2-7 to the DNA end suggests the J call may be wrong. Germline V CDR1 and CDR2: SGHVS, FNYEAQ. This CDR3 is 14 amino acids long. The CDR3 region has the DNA TGTGCCAGCAGCTTAGACGGACGGGGAGGCGAGCAGTACTTC. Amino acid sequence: CASSLDGRGGEQYF.

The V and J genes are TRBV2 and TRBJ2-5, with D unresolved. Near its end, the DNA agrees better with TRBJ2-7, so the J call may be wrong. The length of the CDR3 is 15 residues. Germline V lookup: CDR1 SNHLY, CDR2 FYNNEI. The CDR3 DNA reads TGTGCCAGCAGTGAATTTGCAGAGATAGCCTACGAGCAGTACTTC. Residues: CASSEFAEIAYEQYF.

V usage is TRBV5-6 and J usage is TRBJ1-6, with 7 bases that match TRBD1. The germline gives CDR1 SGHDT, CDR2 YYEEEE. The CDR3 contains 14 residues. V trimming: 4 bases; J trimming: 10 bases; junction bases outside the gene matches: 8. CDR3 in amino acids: CASSRQGKWSPLHF. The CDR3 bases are TGTGCCAGCAGCCGACAGGGAAAATGGTCACCCCTCCACTTT.